This T cell receptor (beta chain) comes out of a study of technical replicates of blood from a few donors. Repertoires were generated with immunoSEQ multiplex PCR, while TCRdb's copy carries only in-frame clones and drops some. The sample gives about 80,000 clones, 90% to 95% of which show up once; about 0.4% is in the top ten. V gave up 4 bases and J gave up 2 bases, with 8 bases separating them. Germline V gene sequence: CDR1 SGHDN, CDR2 FVKESK. The length of the CDR3 is 13 residues. The receptor comes from a human donor in good health. Input material: T cells isolated from PBMCs. The chain has TRBV14 and TRBJ1-2; no firm D call. CDR3 coding DNA: TGTGCCAGCAGCCCGACAAACAACTATGGCTACACCTTC. Translating gives CASSPTNNYGYTF.